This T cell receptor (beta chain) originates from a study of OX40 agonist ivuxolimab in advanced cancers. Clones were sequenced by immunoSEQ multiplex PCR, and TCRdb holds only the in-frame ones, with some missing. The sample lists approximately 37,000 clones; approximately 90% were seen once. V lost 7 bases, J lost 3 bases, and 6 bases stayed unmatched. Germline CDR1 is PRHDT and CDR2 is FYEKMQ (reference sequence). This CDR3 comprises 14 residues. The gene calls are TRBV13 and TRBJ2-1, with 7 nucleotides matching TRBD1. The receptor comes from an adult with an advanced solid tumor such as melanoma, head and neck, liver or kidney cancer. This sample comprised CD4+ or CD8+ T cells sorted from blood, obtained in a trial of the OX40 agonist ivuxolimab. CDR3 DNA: TGTGCCAGCAACCCGGGACAGATCTACAATGAGCAGTTCTTC. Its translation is CASNPGQIYNEQFF.